These 13 T cell receptor beta chains were sequenced from one sample in a study of blood T cell repertoires in COVID-19. Data came from immunoSEQ multiplex PCR; TCRdb stores just in-frame clones and leaves some out. There are roughly 290,000 clones in the sample; about 85% occur only once, and 0.87% lies in the top ten. Sequenced sample: peripheral blood. These receptors all stem from a human donor with COVID-19, enrolled during active disease. The donor label of this sample is uncertain.

The chain links TRBV7-3 to TRBJ2-2; D call uncertain. Germline V gives CDR1 SGHTA, CDR2 FQGTGA. CDR3 length equals 16 residues. V lost 1 base and J 4 bases, leaving 13 bases between the germline ends. The CDR3 loop is CASSLKPPGSTGELFF. CDR3 nucleotide sequence: TGTGCCAGCAGCTTAAAGCCGCCAGGATCCACCGGGGAGCTGTTTTTT.

In regard to this clone: Other DNA sequences within the sample encode an identical CDR3. The chain joins TRBV28 to TRBJ1-1, with TRBD1 as a possible D gene (6 bases). The CDR3 is made up of 14 amino acids. CDR1 and CDR2 (germline): MDHEN, SYDVKM. With 6 bases removed from V and 0 bases from J, the gap between germline ends came to 11 bases. The CDR3, as DNA: TGTGCCAGCAGCCTGGGACAACTGAACACTGAAGCTTTCTTT. Translation: CASSLGQLNTEAFF.

The chain recombines TRBV3-1 (or the pseudogene TRBV3-2) with TRBJ2-1, with 10 bases identical to TRBD2. Germline values: CDR1 LGHDT, CDR2 YNNKEL (reference sequence). CDR3 length: 16 residues. The ends lost 2 bases at V and 10 bases at J; junction bases unmatched: 11. CDR3 region: CASSQHSGRPGLEQFF. The DNA of the CDR3 is TGTGCCAGCAGCCAACATAGCGGGAGGCCCGGTTTAGAGCAGTTCTTC.

This clone occurred once. The chain is built from TRBV6-4 and TRBJ1-6, with TRBD1 as a possible D gene (5 bases). V was pared by 2 bases and J by 2 bases, with 7 bases between. Germline V lookup: CDR1 MRHNA, CDR2 SNTAGT. CDR3 length equals 15 residues. The CDR3 loop reads CASSDRGTYNSPLHF. The CDR3 nucleotides are TGTGCCAGCAGTGACAGGGGTACCTATAATTCACCCCTCCACTTT.

The chain combines TRBV20-1 with TRBJ2-5; 7 bases map to TRBD1. Germline assignment: CDR1 DFQATT and CDR2 SNEGSKA (reference sequence). The CDR3 has 11 amino acids. The trim removed 6 bases at V and 5 bases at J, leaving 3 bases unmatched. The CDR3 loop is CSASTGETQYF. CDR3 in DNA: TGCAGTGCCTCGACAGGGGAGACCCAGTACTTC.

This sequence joins TRBV30 and TRBJ1-4, with D possibly being TRBD1 (5 bases). The V and J ends lost 8 bases and 5 bases respectively, with 15 bases between them. Germline-derived CDR1 and CDR2 are GTSNPN and SVGIG (reference sequence). The CDR3 consists of 13 residues. CDR3: CASLGRANEKLFF. The CDR3 bases are TGTGCCAGCCTGGGCAGGGCGAATGAAAAACTGTTTTTT.

This clone was seen once. The chain couples TRBV15 to TRBJ2-1; D is possibly TRBD2 (6 bases). V gave up 0 bases and J gave up 1 base, with 10 bases separating them. CDR3 length: 16 amino acids. The germline V gene has CDR1 LNHNV and CDR2 YYDKDF (reference sequence). The CDR3 DNA reads TGTGCCACCAGCAGAGATAGGGGAGGTTCCTACAATGAGCAGTTCTTC. This codes for CATSRDRGGSYNEQFF.

The gene calls are TRBV28 and TRBJ2-7; 8 bases align to TRBD1. The CDR3 covers 14 residues. J lost 3 bases, V lost 5 bases, and 6 bases had no gene match. Per germline, CDR1 MDHEN and CDR2 SYDVKM. The CDR3 DNA is TGTGCCAGCAGTAAGGGACAGGTATTCTACGAGCAGTACTTC. It specifies CASSKGQVFYEQYF.

The V call is TRBV28, the J call TRBJ2-5; 7 bases align to TRBD2. CDR1 and CDR2 from the germline V gene are MDHEN and SYDVKM. V trimming: 5 bases; J trimming: 4 bases; junction bases outside the gene matches: 10. The CDR3 is 15 amino acids. CDR3 loop: CASSTPAGARETQYF. The CDR3 DNA reads as TGTGCCAGCAGTACTCCCGCGGGAGCGAGAGAGACCCAGTACTTC.

The rearrangement joins TRBV5-4 to TRBJ1-4, with TRBD1 matching over 7 bases. CDR1 and CDR2 (germline): SGHNT, YYREEE (reference sequence). Trimming took 4 bases from V and 4 from J; bases not matched to a gene: 4. The CDR3 extends over 14 amino acids. The CDR3, as DNA: TGTGCCAGCAGCCAAGGACAGGTTAATGAAAAACTGTTTTTT. Encoded protein: CASSQGQVNEKLFF.

Notes on this clone: Germline is not matched at one junction end, which may reflect a read error. The V gene is TRBV7-7, the J gene TRBJ2-1, with 11 nucleotides matching TRBD2. The CDR3 length is 15 residues. Germline V lookup: CDR1 SSHAT, CDR2 FNYEAQ (reference sequence). The chain's CDR3 is CASSRGLADYNEQFF. As DNA, the CDR3 is TGTGCTAGCAGCCGGGGACTAGCGGACTACAATGAGCAGTTCTTC.

This chain joins TRBV20-1 and TRBJ1-2; a weak D match, TRBD1 (6 bases). The V and J ends lost 3 bases and 3 bases respectively, with 14 bases between them. The CDR3 loop spans 14 amino acids. Germline V gives CDR1 DFQATT, CDR2 SNEGSKA (reference sequence). The CDR3 nucleotides are TGCAGTGCTAGTGCAGGGGCTGGGGACTATGGCTACACCTTC. Its translation is CSASAGAGDYGYTF.

This chain joins TRBV5-5 and TRBJ2-5, with D possibly matching TRBD1 (6 bases). Trimming shortened V by 4 bases and J by 4 bases, and 14 bases separated the two germline ends. The CDR3 has 14 residues. CDR1 SGHKS and CDR2 YYEKEE come from the germline V gene (reference sequence). The CDR3: CASSPTGNLETQYF. As DNA, the CDR3 is TGTGCCAGCAGCCCAACAGGGAATCTAGAGACCCAGTACTTC.